This passage covers 8 T cell receptor beta chains from one sample sequenced in a study of siplizumab effects on memory and regulatory T cells. In the mixed lymphocyte reaction, cells were cocultured for around six days at 37°C. This table comes from immunoSEQ multiplex PCR, and its TCRdb copy is limited to in-frame clones, with some not included. The data show under 15,000 clones, with 45% to 50% seen just once and 38% held by the top ten. These TCRs' antigens remain unknown. Sequenced material: CFSE-low (dividing) CD8+ T cells sorted from an allogeneic mixed lymphocyte reaction. Receptors were obtained from a human donor in good health; the cells came from an allogeneic mixed lymphocyte reaction. Some clones in this sample may be carry-over from other donors' samples.

The chain employs TRBV27 and TRBJ1-1; 8 nucleotides agree with TRBD1. Germline V gene data show CDR1 as MNHEY and CDR2 as SMNVEV (reference sequence). CDR3 length: 15 residues. V trimming: 7 bases; J trimming: 5 bases; junction bases outside the gene matches: 12. The CDR3 reads CASTPLTGGRTEAFF. For the CDR3, the DNA is TGTGCCAGCACCCCCCTTACAGGGGGACGGACTGAAGCTTTCTTT.

This clone was recorded many times. The chain links TRBV19 to TRBJ2-7; D is undetermined. Per the germline V gene, CDR1 is LNHDA and CDR2 is SQIVND (reference sequence). The CDR3 length is 12 residues. Trimming took 5 bases from V and 5 from J, leaving 10 bases between them. In DNA, the CDR3 is TGTGCCAGTAGTTGGGCCGGGCACGAGCAGTACTTC. Protein product: CASSWAGHEQYF. The variable domain in full, with the rest retrieved from reference TRBV19 and TRBJ2-7, is DGGITQSPKYLFRKEGQNVTLSCEQNLNHDAMYWYRQDPGQGLRLIYYSQIVNDFQKGDIAEGYSVSREKKESFPLTVTSAQKNPTAFYLCASSWAGHEQYFGPGTRLTVT.

A few counts support this clone. The V call is TRBV6-5, the J call TRBJ1-2; D perhaps matches TRBD1 (5 bases). Germline-derived CDR1 and CDR2 are MNHEY and SVGAGI. There are 13 residues in the CDR3. The V end lost 7 bases, the J end lost 5 bases, and 14 bases lay between the germline ends. The CDR3 protein is CASTVGQTYGYTF. CDR3 DNA sequence: TGTGCCAGCACCGTGGGGCAGACTTATGGCTACACCTTC.

This clone was detected only a few times. The chain recombines TRBV6-5 with TRBJ2-7, with D unresolved. The CDR3 is made up of 16 amino acids. Germline V gene lookup returns CDR1 MNHEY and CDR2 SVGAGI. V lost 3 bases and J 0 bases, leaving 15 bases between the germline ends. CDR3 nucleotide sequence: TGTGCCAGCAGTTATTCATGGACGGGTAGCTCCTACGAGCAGTACTTC. Its protein product is CASSYSWTGSSYEQYF.

CDR3 DNA sequence: TGTGCCATCAGTGATCGGGGGACAGGGGGTTCTAGCACAGATACGCAGTATTTT. This codes for CAISDRGTGGSSTDTQYF. V gene TRBV10-3 combines with J gene TRBJ2-3; 11 bases are a match to TRBD1. Trimming took 3 bases from V and 0 from J; bases not matched to a gene: 8. Germline CDR1 and CDR2: ENHRY and SYGVKD. This CDR3 spans 18 amino acids.

This clone was seen a few times. V and J are TRBV19 and TRBJ2-1; D is possibly TRBD2 (6 bases). This CDR3 contains 14 residues. Germline CDR1 is LNHDA and CDR2 is SQIVND (reference sequence). V lost 5 bases and J 4 bases, leaving 12 bases between the germline ends. The CDR3, as DNA: TGTGCCAGTAGTGGAGGGACGGGTTACAATGAGCAGTTCTTC. This codes for CASSGGTGYNEQFF.

This rearrangement joins TRBV19 to TRBJ2-7; 8 bases match TRBD1. V dropped 9 bases and J dropped 4; count of bases not matched to a gene: 20. This CDR3 region has 17 residues. Germline CDR1 LNHDA, CDR2 SQIVND (reference sequence). The CDR3 protein is CASSPIPLWTGKYEQYF. CDR3 coding DNA: TGTGCCAGCAGCCCCATCCCCCTCTGGACAGGGAAGTACGAGCAGTACTTC.

The rearrangement links TRBV4-1 to TRBJ2-7; no clear D gene. With 1 base removed from V and 3 bases from J, the gap between germline ends came to 7 bases. Germline-derived CDR1 and CDR2 are MGHRA and YSYEKL. The CDR3 loop spans 13 amino acids. CDR3 nucleotide sequence: TGCGCCAGCAGCCAAGCTTATGGCTACGAGCAGTACTTC. It yields the protein CASSQAYGYEQYF.